This T cell receptor (beta chain) emerged from a study of blood T cell repertoires in COVID-19. Sequencing was performed with immunoSEQ multiplex PCR; in TCRdb, only in-frame clones are kept and a portion is missing. The sample includes hundreds of thousands of clones, approximately 80% of them seen just once. Trimming at V came to 2 bases and at J to 8 bases, leaving 7 bases not matched to a gene. This CDR3 spans 14 amino acids. Germline V gene sequence: CDR1 MGHRA, CDR2 YSYEKL. This receptor was identified in an elderly woman with active or convalescent COVID-19. The genes are TRBV4-1 and TRBJ1-2; 8 bases line up with TRBD1. Source material: peripheral blood. The CDR3 bases are TGCGCCAGCAGCCAATCGGACAGGGCCGGAGGCTACACCTTC. As protein: CASSQSDRAGGYTF.